This TCR beta chain came from a study of blood T cell repertoires in COVID-19. Profiling relied on immunoSEQ multiplex PCR, and the TCRdb table lists in-frame clones only, not all of them. The sample carries a few hundred thousand clones, 80% to 90% recorded once. The sequencing sample was made of PBMCs or T cells enriched from blood (not recorded which). The TCR comes from a man aged 25-45 years who had recovered from COVID-19.

The DNA of the CDR3 is TGTGCCAGCAGCCCGAGCAGGGGTGCGGGCACAGATACGCAGTATTTT. It yields the protein CASSPSRGAGTDTQYF. The rearrangement uses TRBV5-4 and TRBJ2-3, with a weak D call TRBD1 (6 bases). The germline V and J ends were trimmed by 4 bases and 1 base, with 16 bases remaining between them. The germline V gene encodes CDR1 SGHNT and CDR2 YYREEE (reference sequence). This CDR3 region has 16 residues.